The 26 T cell receptor beta chains below come from one sample, sequenced in a study of regulatory T cells in long-lasting Graves disease. Arm-PCR of CDR3 regions and iRepertoire HTBI primers were used to build TCR beta libraries. MiXCR, applied by TCRdb to the multiplex PCR reads, yields one record per CDR3 protein. The profile shows about 620,000 distinct CDR3 sequences, 16% of them singletons. Indicated time point: newly diagnosed GD, antithyroid drugs for less than 3 months. PBMC RNA served as the TCR library source. These data also formed part of another study, on T cells in Graves' hyperthyroidism and ophthalmopathy.

The specimen was peripheral blood mononuclear cells (PBMCs), collected at new diagnosis, from a patient treated with antithyroid drugs. The source of these receptors is a woman aged 25-40 years with Graves disease.

This sequence joins TRBV7-3 and TRBJ1-6; possible D gene TRBD1, 5 bases. CDR1 and CDR2 (germline): SGHTA, FQGTGA. Trimming stripped 5 bases from V and 5 bases from J, with 10 bases between. The CDR3 covers 14 residues. CDR3 protein: CASSKDTDNSPLHF. CDR3 coding DNA: TGTGCCAGCAGCAAGGACACCGATAATTCACCCCTCCACTTT.

With regard to this clonotype: This may come from a read error, since a much larger clone is one base off. The rearrangement uses TRBV28 and TRBJ2-3, with D perhaps matching TRBD1 or TRBD2 (5 bases each). The V and J ends lost 6 bases and 6 bases respectively, with 16 bases between them. This CDR3 is 14 amino acids long. Germline V CDR1 and CDR2: MDHEN, SYDVKM. CDR3 sequence reads: CASSTGTLPDTQYF. The CDR3 DNA reads as TGTGCCAGCAGCACCGGGACCCTACCCGATACGCAGTATTTT.

This clonotype was counted once. The chain has TRBV19 and TRBJ2-1, with 11 bases lining up with TRBD2. After removal of 3 bases from V and 9 bases from J, the junction contained 10 bases not matched to a gene. The CDR3 consists of 16 residues. Germline assignment: CDR1 LNHDA and CDR2 SQIVND (reference sequence). In DNA form, the CDR3 reads TGTGCCAGTAGTATGCCCACTAGCGGGAGAAGAGGTGAGCAGTTCTTC. Its translation: CASSMPTSGRRGEQFF.

The chain combines TRBV24-1 with TRBJ2-1, with 12 positions matching TRBD2. The germline gives CDR1 KGHDR, CDR2 SFDVKD. V lost 5 bases to trimming and J lost 7 bases; unmatched junction nucleotides: 11. CDR3 length: 17 residues. The CDR3 DNA follows: TGTGCCACCAGTGGCCTGACTAGCGGGAGCTCCTGGAATGAGCAGTTCTTC. Translation gives CATSGLTSGSSWNEQFF.

Only one count was recorded for this clonotype. The chain combines TRBV28 with TRBJ2-1; 11 bases are shared with TRBD2. Trimming took 4 bases from V and 2 from J; bases not matched to a gene: 1. The CDR3 sequence is 15 residues long. Germline V gene sequence: CDR1 MDHEN, CDR2 SYDVKM. The CDR3: CASSSSGRPYNEQFF. The CDR3 DNA is TGTGCCAGCAGTTCTAGCGGGAGGCCCTACAATGAGCAGTTCTTC. The full variable domain, with the rest looked up from reference TRBV28 and TRBJ2-1, is DVKVTQSSRYLVKRTGEKVFLECVQDMDHENMFWYRQDPGLGLRLIYFSYDVKMKEKGDIPEGYSVSREKKERFSLILESASTNQTSMYLCASSSSGRPYNEQFFGPGTRLTVL.

The chain carries TRBV18 and TRBJ2-1; weak D call: TRBD2 (6 bases). The CDR3 totals 17 residues. V was pared by 2 bases and J by 8 bases, with 22 bases between. CDR1 and CDR2 (germline): KGHSH, LQKENI. The DNA of the CDR3 is TGTGCCAGCTCACCAAGACTCGGTGGCGGGACGTCCCATGAGCAGTTCTTC. Protein product: CASSPRLGGGTSHEQFF.

This clonotype was seen repeatedly, ten times or more. V is TRBV7-9 and J is TRBJ1-4; D uncertain. V was cut by 6 bases and J by 5 bases, with 13 bases left in between. This CDR3 region has 14 residues. Germline CDR1 reads SEHNR; CDR2 reads FQNEAQ (reference sequence). The CDR3 protein is CASRERWGNEKLFF. In nucleotides, the CDR3 is TGTGCCAGCAGGGAACGTTGGGGAAATGAAAAACTGTTTTTT. Complete variable domain (other parts from reference TRBV7-9 and TRBJ1-4): DTGVSQNPRHKITKRGQNVTFRCDPISEHNRLYWYRQTLGQGPEFLTYFQNEAQLEKSRLLSDRFSAERPKGSFSTLEIQRTEQGDSAMYLCASRERWGNEKLFFGSGTQLSVL.

The rearrangement uses TRBV6-1 and TRBJ1-5, with D maybe TRBD1 (5 bases). This CDR3 region has 14 residues. V lost 7 bases to trimming and J lost 4 bases, with 14 bases between them. CDR1 and CDR2 (germline): MNHNS, SASEGT. The CDR3 protein is CASKRGTENQPQHF. CDR3 in DNA: TGTGCCAGCAAGAGAGGGACTGAAAATCAGCCCCAGCATTTT.

This clonotype was counted only a few times. V gene TRBV5-1 combines with J gene TRBJ2-5; 9 bases line up with TRBD2. The junction had 8 bases not matched to a gene; V was cut back by 3 bases and J by 5 bases. Germline V gene data show CDR1 as SGHRS and CDR2 as YFSETQ. The CDR3 is 15 residues long. Here the CDR3 DNA reads TGCGCCAGCAGCTACCGTGGTAGCGGGAGTGAGACCCAGTACTTC. Protein product: CASSYRGSGSETQYF.

The CDR3 protein is CAWRALSGPLYEQYF. DNA for the CDR3: TGTGCCTGGAGGGCACTAAGCGGACCTCTCTACGAGCAGTACTTC. V usage is TRBV30 and J usage is TRBJ2-7; D possibly corresponds to TRBD2 (5 bases). The germline V gene has CDR1 GTSNPN and CDR2 SVGIG (reference sequence). The CDR3 is 15 residues long. Trimming took 3 bases from V and 3 from J, leaving 18 bases between them.

This clonotype was found many times. The chain recombines TRBV7-9 with TRBJ2-3; D not resolved. The germline CDR1 and CDR2 sequences are SEHNR and FQNEAQ (reference sequence). V lost 2 bases and J 2 bases, leaving 11 bases between the germline ends. The CDR3 runs 15 residues. CDR3 in amino acids: CASSLNSTYTDTQYF. The DNA of the CDR3 is TGTGCCAGCAGCTTAAACTCCACTTACACAGATACGCAGTATTTT.

The rearrangement joins TRBV6-2 or TRBV6-3 to TRBJ2-5; a possible D gene is TRBD2 (6 bases). The J call is in doubt because the DNA end fits TRBJ2-1 better. Germline CDR1 MNHEY, CDR2 SVGEGT. This CDR3 contains 14 residues. The chain's CDR3 is CASSAGTEGNEQFF. The CDR3 coding sequence is TGTGCCAGCAGTGCCGGGACTGAGGGCAATGAGCAGTTCTTC.

A few counts support this clonotype. The chain has TRBV5-4 and TRBJ2-3, with 9 bases aligning to TRBD2. The J segment lost 2 bases and the V segment lost 5 bases, leaving 15 bases of the junction unmatched. Germline CDR1 is SGHNT and CDR2 is YYREEE (reference sequence). This CDR3 comprises 18 residues. CDR3 bases: TGTGCCAGCAGATATGGTGGGGCTAGCGGGAAAGTCACAGATACGCAGTATTTT. This sequence encodes CASRYGGASGKVTDTQYF. The full variable domain, rest sourced from reference TRBV5-4 and TRBJ2-3, is ETGVTQSPTHLIKTRGQQVTLRCSSQSGHNTVSWYQQALGQGPQFIFQYYREEENGRGNFPPRFSGLQFPNYSSELNVNALELDDSALYLCASRYGGASGKVTDTQYFGPGTRLTVL.

This clonotype was seen more than once but under ten times. The CDR3 nucleotides read TGCGCCAGCAGCTTGGCGACTAGATCCACAGATACGCAGTATTTT. It is translated as CASSLATRSTDTQYF. The rearrangement links TRBV5-1 to TRBJ2-3; possible D gene TRBD2, 6 bases. Germline lookup yields CDR1 SGHRS and CDR2 YFSETQ. V lost 0 bases and J lost 2, with 10 bases in between. The CDR3 contains 15 residues.

This clonotype was found many times. The chain recombines TRBV20-1 with TRBJ2-3; D perhaps matches TRBD2 (5 bases). The V end was cut by 1 base, the J end by 2 bases, with 16 bases between. Germline V gene lookup returns CDR1 DFQATT and CDR2 SNEGSKA (reference sequence). The CDR3 totals 16 residues. The CDR3 DNA follows: TGCAGTGCTAGAGTTCCTAAGGCGGGTTCCACAGATACGCAGTATTTT. Translated: CSARVPKAGSTDTQYF.

This clonotype was counted at least ten times. J is TRBJ1-4 and V is TRBV2; D uncertain. The CDR3 totals 14 residues. Germline CDR1 SNHLY, CDR2 FYNNEI. The ends were cut back, 4 bases at V and 1 base at J, with 7 bases in the middle. CDR3 nucleotide sequence: TGTGCCAGCAGTGTGATCGGAACTAATGAAAAACTGTTTTTT. It codes for CASSVIGTNEKLFF.

This chain connects TRBV11-1 to TRBJ1-1; D not resolved. Germline V gene data show CDR1 as SGHAT and CDR2 as FQDESV (reference sequence). Trimming cost V 4 bases and J 1 base, with 10 bases left between them. The CDR3 totals 14 residues. For the CDR3, the DNA is TGTGCCAGCAGCTACGGACTTACGAACACTGAAGCTTTCTTT. This codes for CASSYGLTNTEAFF. Based on the CDR3 plus reference TRBV11-1 and TRBJ1-1, the full variable domain is EAEVAQSPRYKITEKSQAVAFWCDPISGHATLYWYRQILGQGPELLVQFQDESVVDDSQLPKDRFSAERLKGVDSTLKIQPAELGDSAMYLCASSYGLTNTEAFFGQGTRLTVV.

This clonotype was recorded at least ten times. The chain is built from TRBV30 and TRBJ2-7; D gene ambiguous. The length of the CDR3 is 13 residues. V was clipped by 0 bases and J by 6 bases, with 12 bases between them. Germline V gene data show CDR1 as GTSNPN and CDR2 as SVGIG (reference sequence). The CDR3 DNA follows: TGTGCCTGGAGTGTAGCCAGGACCTTCGAGCAGTACTTC. Its protein is CAWSVARTFEQYF.

This chain joins TRBV4-2 and TRBJ2-7, with 14 bases fitting TRBD2. The junction had 21 bases not matched to a gene; V was cut back by 1 base and J by 7 bases. The CDR3 is 21 amino acids. Germline loops: CDR1 LGHNA, CDR2 YNFKEQ. The CDR3 nucleotides are TGTGCCAGCAGCCAAGGAGTCTCTCAGGCGACTAGCGGGAGGGTTTCGGGTGAGCAGTACTTC. Translated, it gives CASSQGVSQATSGRVSGEQYF.

This clonotype was counted at least ten times. The genes are TRBV7-2 and TRBJ2-7, with 8 bases lining up with TRBD2. This CDR3 region has 14 residues. Looked up from germline, CDR1 is SGHTA and CDR2 is FQGNSA. V dropped 4 bases and J dropped 3; count of bases not matched to a gene: 5. The DNA for the CDR3 is TGTGCCAGCAGCTCGGGACTAGTTAACTACGAGCAGTACTTC. Amino acids: CASSSGLVNYEQYF.

This clonotype was seen repeatedly, ten times or more. The chain couples TRBV28 to TRBJ2-7; 7 nucleotides line up with TRBD2. V was pared by 0 bases and J by 0 bases, with 5 bases of the junction left unmatched. The germline V gene encodes CDR1 MDHEN and CDR2 SYDVKM. This CDR3 has 16 residues. The CDR3 sequence: CASSLWGGGNSYEQYF. The CDR3 DNA reads TGTGCCAGCAGTTTATGGGGCGGGGGAAACTCCTACGAGCAGTACTTC.

The V call is TRBV7-6, the J call TRBJ2-2, with no clear D. Per germline, CDR1 SGHVS and CDR2 FNYEAQ. The CDR3 contains 17 residues. Trimming took off 3 bases at V and 1 base at J, with 15 bases between the two ends. The CDR3 nucleotides read TGTGCCAGCAGCTTGTATTCATCTGCAGAGAACACCGGGGAGCTGTTTTTT. Encoded protein: CASSLYSSAENTGELFF.

CDR3 residues: CASSAITGGFGYTF. The CDR3 region has the DNA TGTGCCAGCAGCGCCATCACAGGGGGCTTTGGCTACACCTTC. This rearrangement joins TRBV7-6 to TRBJ1-2, with 9 bases matching TRBD1. This CDR3 spans 14 amino acids. V lost 5 bases and J lost 7; bases outside the gene matches: 8. Germline V gene lookup returns CDR1 SGHVS and CDR2 FNYEAQ.

The V gene is TRBV19, the J gene TRBJ1-2; D is undetermined. Germline values: CDR1 LNHDA, CDR2 SQIVND (reference sequence). Between the trimmed V and J ends, which lost 3 bases and 4 bases, there was a span of 24 bases. The CDR3 is made up of 18 amino acids. The CDR3 spells CASSIPLGGSGVGYGYTF. The DNA for the CDR3 is TGTGCCAGTAGTATTCCTTTGGGCGGCTCGGGCGTCGGCTATGGCTACACCTTC. The full variable domain, completed using reference TRBV19 and TRBJ1-2, is DGGITQSPKYLFRKEGQNVTLSCEQNLNHDAMYWYRQDPGQGLRLIYYSQIVNDFQKGDIAEGYSVSREKKESFPLTVTSAQKNPTAFYLCASSIPLGGSGVGYGYTFGSGTRLTVV.

This clonotype was seen at least ten times. The chain employs TRBV20-1 and TRBJ2-1; TRBD1 aligns across 10 bases. The germline gives CDR1 DFQATT, CDR2 SNEGSKA (reference sequence). CDR3 length equals 14 residues. Trimming cost V 3 bases and J 9 bases; bases outside gene matches: 8. The CDR3 reads CSARSGTGEGEQFF. The CDR3 DNA is TGCAGTGCTAGGTCCGGGACAGGGGAGGGTGAGCAGTTCTTC.

In this sample, this clonotype turned up many times. This chain uses TRBV27 with TRBJ1-2; 7 bases align to TRBD1. The CDR3 sequence is 15 residues long. V was clipped by 3 bases and J by 5 bases; unmatched bases: 9. Looked up from germline, CDR1 is MNHEY and CDR2 is SMNVEV (reference sequence). The CDR3: CASSFGGDSSYGYTF. The CDR3 DNA reads as TGTGCCAGCAGTTTCGGGGGGGACAGTAGTTATGGCTACACCTTC.